This TCR beta chain was sequenced for a study of T cells in Graves' hyperthyroidism and ophthalmopathy. The diagnostic basis comprised clinical symptoms, serum thyroxine and TRAb, thyroid ultrasound and orbital computed tomography. This clonotype was detected a few times. Amplified regions were TCR beta CDR3 sequences from RNA transcripts. Initially, a first-round RT-PCR of the TCR CDR3 employed the HTBI primer set. One entry per CDR3 protein, called by TCRdb with MiXCR from the multiplex PCR reads. The sample yields about half a million distinct CDR3 sequences, more than 20% seen once. This CDR3 is built from 14 residues. V gave up 6 bases and J gave up 10 bases, with 21 bases separating them.

Specimen: blood. This clonotype was obtained from a man younger than 35 with Graves' hyperthyroidism. The chain joins TRBV12-3 or TRBV12-4 to TRBJ1-1, with D perhaps TRBD1 (6 bases). CDR3 coding DNA: TGTGCCAGCAGACCCTTTAACAGGGATCCGCTAGCTTTCTTT. Its translation is CASRPFNRDPLAFF.